The next 11 T cell receptor beta chains were all read from a single sample in a study of beta chain features in type 1 diabetes. Expressed TCRB transcripts were sequenced, since all the RNA that had been isolated was reverse transcribed. Measured with immunoSEQ multiplex PCR; TCRdb has only the in-frame clones, and not every one. The sample has about 140,000 clones, 6.9% seen once. Sequencing was performed on central memory CD4+ T cells from blood. These receptors originate from a woman in her twenties or thirties in good health.

The rearrangement joins TRBV6-6 to TRBJ1-1; a weak D match, TRBD1 (6 bases). CDR3 length equals 14 residues. The germline V and J ends were trimmed by 6 bases and 5 bases, with 16 bases remaining between them. Per germline, CDR1 MNHNY and CDR2 SVGAGI (reference sequence). In DNA, the CDR3 is TGTGCCAGCAGCTACGACAGGCCCAAAACTGAAGCTTTCTTT. Its protein is CASSYDRPKTEAFF.

This clone was counted ten times or more. The chain couples TRBV5-6 to TRBJ1-5, with D tentatively TRBD1 (6 bases). Germline V lookup: CDR1 SGHDT, CDR2 YYEEEE. V was clipped by 2 bases and J by 3 bases, with 9 bases between them. This CDR3 contains 14 residues. The CDR3 nucleotides read TGTGCCAGCAGCTTACCAGGGGCCAATCAGCCCCAGCATTTT. This gives the protein CASSLPGANQPQHF.

This rearrangement joins TRBV9 to TRBJ1-1; D is perhaps TRBD1 (6 bases). Trimming shortened V by 0 bases and J by 0 bases, and 21 bases separated the two germline ends. Per germline, CDR1 SGDLS and CDR2 YYNGEE. The CDR3 has 19 amino acids. The CDR3 sequence is CASSVVYFDRTLLNTEAFF. Here the CDR3 DNA reads TGTGCCAGCAGCGTAGTATATTTCGACAGGACCCTTTTGAACACTGAAGCTTTCTTT.

The chain uses TRBV11-2 and TRBJ1-2; the D gene is possibly TRBD1 (5 bases). Germline values: CDR1 SGHAT, CDR2 FQNNGV. This CDR3 has 14 amino acids. Trimming pared 2 bases from V and 5 bases from J, leaving 12 bases between. The CDR3 bases are TGTGCCAGCAGCTTATTCGGGGGAGGGTATGGCTACACCTTC. Translation: CASSLFGGGYGYTF.

The chain uses TRBV9 and TRBJ2-1; tentatively, D is TRBD1 (7 bases). In germline, CDR1 is SGDLS, CDR2 YYNGEE. This CDR3 contains 16 residues. The germline V and J ends were trimmed by 4 bases and 6 bases, with 20 bases remaining between them. The CDR3 bases are TGTGCCAGCAGCCCCCAGGGACTCCGACAGGGCAATGAGCAGTTCTTC. This sequence encodes CASSPQGLRQGNEQFF.

This clone was detected only a few times. The chain is built from TRBV2 and TRBJ2-3, with 10 bases identical to TRBD2. Germline V CDR1 and CDR2: SNHLY, FYNNEI. With 7 bases clipped from V and 0 bases from J, the junction kept 4 bases outside the gene matches. This CDR3 comprises 15 residues. CDR3 protein: CASIGLAASTDTQYF. The CDR3 DNA reads as TGTGCCAGCATAGGACTAGCGGCCAGCACAGATACGCAGTATTTT.

There are many counts of this clone. The chain recombines TRBV9 with TRBJ2-2; no clear D gene. Per the germline V gene, CDR1 is SGDLS and CDR2 is YYNGEE. Trimming stripped 0 bases from V and 2 bases from J, with 8 bases between. This CDR3 spans 15 amino acids. CDR3 coding DNA: TGTGCCAGCAGCGTAGCTACAGTCAACACCGGGGAGCTGTTTTTT. The encoded protein is CASSVATVNTGELFF. Full variable domain (remainder filled in from reference TRBV9 and TRBJ2-2): DSGVTQTPKHLITATGQRVTLRCSPRSGDLSVYWYQQSLDQGLQFLIQYYNGEERAKGNILERFSAQQFPDLHSELNLSSLELGDSALYFCASSVATVNTGELFFGEGSRLTVL.

This clone was counted at least ten times. V gene TRBV15 combines with J gene TRBJ1-1; D gene unclear. The CDR3 loop spans 12 amino acids. Trimming cost V 0 bases and J 7 bases, with 6 bases left between them. Germline CDR1 is LNHNV and CDR2 is YYDKDF (reference sequence). Here the CDR3 DNA reads TGTGCCACCAGCAGAGATCGGGGTGAAGCTTTCTTT. Protein sequence: CATSRDRGEAFF.

This chain connects TRBV6-6 to TRBJ1-1; 10 positions match TRBD1. The V gene's germline CDR1 is MNHNY and CDR2 SVGAGI (reference sequence). The CDR3 is 14 residues long. After removal of 2 bases from V and 3 bases from J, the junction contained 0 bases not matched to a gene. CDR3 residues: CASSYGQGDTEAFF. The CDR3 region has the DNA TGTGCCAGCAGTTACGGACAGGGGGACACTGAAGCTTTCTTT.

Many counts were recorded for this clone. J is TRBJ2-4 and V is TRBV7-9; 8 bases map to TRBD2. This CDR3 spans 17 amino acids. J gave up 8 bases and V 5 bases, and 17 bases lay outside the gene matches. Germline-derived CDR1 and CDR2 are SEHNR and FQNEAQ (reference sequence). CDR3 in DNA: TGTGCCAGCAGCCCCGCGACGGGGGTAGCGGGGACGGACATTCAGTACTTC. Its translation is CASSPATGVAGTDIQYF. Variable domain in full (rest from reference TRBV7-9 and TRBJ2-4): DTGVSQNPRHKITKRGQNVTFRCDPISEHNRLYWYRQTLGQGPEFLTYFQNEAQLEKSRLLSDRFSAERPKGSFSTLEIQRTEQGDSAMYLCASSPATGVAGTDIQYFGAGTRLSVL.

This clone was seen a handful of times. The chain is built from TRBV10-3 and TRBJ1-5; a possible D gene is TRBD1 (6 bases). CDR1 and CDR2 (germline): ENHRY, SYGVKD. The CDR3 has 15 amino acids. V lost 2 bases and J 3 bases, leaving 11 bases between the germline ends. CDR3 coding DNA: TGTGCCATCAGTGAGGGACAGTTGCCCAATCAGCCCCAGCATTTT. Its translation is CAISEGQLPNQPQHF.